This T cell receptor (beta chain) was identified during a study of CD8 T cells in Susac syndrome (dated by TCRdb to between 2018 and 2021). General notes on the study: Among the Susac syndrome patients who were sequenced, clinically active disease was present in six and clinical remission was observed in fewer than 10. Repertoire sequencing was used to test whether CD8+ T cell activation and differentiation in Susac syndrome was antigen driven. Susac syndrome patients were therapy-naive, on corticosteroids (some also receiving IVIg), or on IVIg alone at blood withdrawal. Overall study outcomes, separate from this receptor: The number of individuals in the TCR sequencing and HLA analysis was acknowledged as relatively small. In patients with Susac syndrome, the CD4+ T cell repertoire showed no detectable clonal expansion.

Cut back by 6 bases and 2 bases, the V and J ends lie 8 bases apart. Reading from cysteine to phenylalanine, the CDR3 counts 13 amino acids. The CDR3 DNA has 39 bases and is translated from base 1. Peripheral blood CD8+ and CD4+ T cells from healthy donors, Susac syndrome patients and multiple sclerosis patients were profiled by high-throughput TCR beta sequencing. The Susac syndrome patients fulfilled recently defined diagnostic criteria for either definite or probable disease. Bulk CD8+ and CD4+ T cells were purified by magnetic negative isolation, while CD8+ TEMRA cells were enriched using FACS. Blood was collected in EDTA tubes and processed within 24 hours, with PBMCs isolated through density gradient centrifugation. PBMCs destined for TCR sequencing were cryopreserved in liquid nitrogen and later thawed in a 37 °C water bath. A purity of at least 90% was achieved for sorted or isolated CD4+, CD8+ and CD8+ TEMRA cells.

RNA was extracted using the RNeasy kit, and about 0.5 to 1 microgram was reverse transcribed with random hexamers. The immunoSEQ multiplex PCR assay, which covers 54 Vbeta and 13 Jbeta segments, was used to amplify TCR beta CDR3 regions. Bias from PCR amplification was corrected by using a synthetic template baseline for primer optimization and for computational correction. The original pipeline was this. Reads were annotated to V, D and J genes per IMGT and analyzed with immunoSEQ Analyzer, keeping only productive sequences. Clonality was calculated as one minus the Shannon entropy normalized by log2 of the number of productive unique sequences. For each patient and control, public and private clones were evaluated within the 100 most prevalent clones. A clone was defined as Susac-specific if it was absent from the healthy and MS cohorts, from some 1,100 published viral clones and from other ImmuneACCESS disease sequences. In-frame beta chains were kept once TCRdb had trimmed the public reads at Q25 with fastp and called clones with MiXCR. Rows with a matching CDR3 protein are joined into one entry that keeps the most common DNA and genes. TCRdb, not the authors, supplied the V and J calls. Within this sample are around 170,000 distinct CDR3 sequences, with 94% of them counted one time only. The top ten constitute 0.12% of the sample.

Concerning this clonotype: The clone's antigen remains unknown. The record has no base qualities; no much larger clone is one base away.

This receptor was taken from a human donor with Susac syndrome. Recombination linked TRBV12-3 or TRBV12-4 to TRBJ2-1, with the D call perhaps TRBD1 or TRBD2, each one matching 6 bases. Sequencing was performed on CD4+ T cells from PBMCs. In nucleotide form, the sequence is TGTGCCAGCAGAGGGGGGCCCTACAATGAGCAGTTCTTC. This gives the protein CASRGGPYNEQFF.